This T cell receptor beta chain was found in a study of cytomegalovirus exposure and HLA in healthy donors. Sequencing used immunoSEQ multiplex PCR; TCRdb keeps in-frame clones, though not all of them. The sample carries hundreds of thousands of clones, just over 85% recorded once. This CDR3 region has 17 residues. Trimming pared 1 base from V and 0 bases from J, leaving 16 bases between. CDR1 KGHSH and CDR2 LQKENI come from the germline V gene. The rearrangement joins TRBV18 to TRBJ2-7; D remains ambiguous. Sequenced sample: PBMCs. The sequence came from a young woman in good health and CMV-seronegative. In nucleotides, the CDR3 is TGTGCCAGCTCACCACGCAGTCAGGCCGGATACTCCTACGAGCAGTACTTC. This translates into CASSPRSQAGYSYEQYF.